These 4 T cell receptor beta chains were all obtained from the same sample, sequenced in a study of regulatory T cells in long-lasting Graves disease. Time point given: newly diagnosed GD, antithyroid drugs for less than 3 months. The TCR library was made from RNA that had been extracted from PBMCs in TRIzol. Arm-PCR of CDR3 regions with iRepertoire HTBI primers generated TCR beta libraries. TCRdb re-derived calls from the multiplex PCR reads in MiXCR, one entry per CDR3 protein. The repertoire holds 360,000 or so distinct CDR3 sequences, with approximately 10% as singletons. These records were also assigned to another study, of T cells in Graves' hyperthyroidism and ophthalmopathy.

Sequences were derived from peripheral blood mononuclear cells (PBMCs), sampled at new diagnosis, from a patient treated with antithyroid drugs. These receptors were taken from a young woman with Graves disease.

The table lists this clonotype with a few counts. The rearrangement links TRBV6-5 to TRBJ2-7; D is perhaps TRBD1 (5 bases). The ends were cut back, 2 bases at V and 1 base at J, with 12 bases in the middle. Per germline, CDR1 MNHEY and CDR2 SVGAGI. The CDR3 consists of 15 residues. The CDR3 is CASSYSPDSSYEQYV. The CDR3 region has the DNA TGTGCCAGCAGTTACAGTCCCGACAGTTCCTACGAGCAGTACGTC.

Many counts were recorded for this clonotype. The rearrangement links TRBV18 to TRBJ1-4, with D perhaps matching TRBD1 (5 bases). From germline, CDR1 is KGHSH and CDR2 LQKENI. The CDR3 consists of 16 residues. The germline V and J ends were trimmed by 0 bases and 3 bases, with 11 bases remaining between them. DNA for the CDR3: TGTGCCAGCTCACCACCTTCAGGGATGGCTAATGAAAAACTGTTTTTT. It codes for CASSPPSGMANEKLFF.

This clonotype was observed many times. J is TRBJ2-1 and V is TRBV12-3 or TRBV12-4; TRBD2 agrees at 11 bases. J gave up 6 bases and V 0 bases, and 13 bases lay outside the gene matches. The CDR3 has 19 residues. As DNA, the CDR3 is TGTGCCAGCAGTTTAGCGGGGCTTAGCGGGGGGGCAGATGTCAATGAGCAGTTCTTC. It encodes CASSLAGLSGGADVNEQFF.

This clonotype came up many times. In DNA form, the CDR3 reads TGCAGCGTCGGGACAGACGACCTCAAAAACATTCAGTACTTC. Amino acids: CSVGTDDLKNIQYF. The chain combines TRBV29-1 with TRBJ2-4; 7 bases align to TRBD1. The CDR3 runs to 14 residues. The ends lost 6 bases at V and 3 bases at J; junction bases unmatched: 8. Germline V lookup: CDR1 SQVTM, CDR2 ANQGSEA.